A single sample is the source of the 10 T cell receptor beta chains below, sequenced in a study of cytomegalovirus exposure and HLA in healthy donors. 13 Jbeta primers and 60 Vbeta primers were used for the PCR. Sequencing was performed with immunoSEQ multiplex PCR; in TCRdb, only in-frame clones are kept and a portion is missing. In the table there are 75,000 to 80,000 clones, around four fifths of which are singletons. Input material: PBMCs. The receptors were gathered from a woman in her thirties or forties in good health and CMV-seropositive.

The chain joins TRBV18 to TRBJ2-1, with 11 bases that match TRBD2. There are 15 residues in the CDR3. Germline loops: CDR1 KGHSH, CDR2 LQKENI. V shed 6 bases and J 5 bases; nucleotides not matched to a gene: 6. In DNA, the CDR3 is TGTGCCAGCTCGCCGACTAGCGGGGTTCACAATGAGCAGTTCTTC. It yields the protein CASSPTSGVHNEQFF. Based on the CDR3 plus reference TRBV18 and TRBJ2-1, the full variable domain is NAGVMQNPRHLVRRRGQEARLRCSPMKGHSHVYWYRQLPEEGLKFMVYLQKENIIDESGMPKERFSAEFPKEGPSILRIQQVVRGDSAAYFCASSPTSGVHNEQFFGPGTRLTVL.

This chain joins TRBV5-1 and TRBJ1-1; TRBD1 matches at 7 bases. In germline, CDR1 is SGHRS, CDR2 YFSETQ. The junction had 9 bases not matched to a gene; V was cut back by 4 bases and J by 6 bases. The CDR3 consists of 14 residues. Here the CDR3 reads CASSSPTGVAEAFF. In nucleotides, the CDR3 is TGCGCCAGCAGCAGCCCAACAGGGGTCGCTGAAGCTTTCTTT.

This clone has a handful of counts. J is TRBJ2-3 and V is TRBV7-9, with TRBD2 as a possible D gene (7 bases). Germline V CDR1 and CDR2: SEHNR, FQNEAQ (reference sequence). V was cut by 8 bases and J by 4 bases, with 13 bases left in between. The CDR3 covers 13 residues. This chain's CDR3 is CASAGGAADTQYF. The DNA of the CDR3 is TGTGCCAGCGCTGGGGGGGCCGCAGATACGCAGTATTTT. The full variable domain, rest sourced from reference TRBV7-9 and TRBJ2-3, is DTGVSQNPRHKITKRGQNVTFRCDPISEHNRLYWYRQTLGQGPEFLTYFQNEAQLEKSRLLSDRFSAERPKGSFSTLEIQRTEQGDSAMYLCASAGGAADTQYFGPGTRLTVL.

This clone was observed a few times. The chain recombines TRBV10-3 with TRBJ2-7, with no clear D. The length of the CDR3 is 13 residues. Trimming removed 8 bases at V and 0 bases at J, with 11 bases between. Germline lookup yields CDR1 ENHRY and CDR2 SYGVKD. The CDR3 here is CAIRVTASYEQYF. CDR3 DNA sequence: TGTGCCATCCGGGTCACCGCCTCCTACGAGCAGTACTTC.

This chain uses TRBV19 with TRBJ1-4, with a possible D match to TRBD1 (6 bases). This CDR3 spans 14 amino acids. Germline CDR1 and CDR2: LNHDA and SQIVND (reference sequence). V was trimmed by 5 bases and J by 4 bases, leaving 11 bases between them. The CDR3 region is CASSLDSRNEKLFF. As DNA, the CDR3 is TGTGCCAGTAGTTTGGACAGTCGTAATGAAAAACTGTTTTTT.

The chain combines TRBV7-2 with TRBJ1-1; D gene uncertain. Germline CDR1 SGHTA, CDR2 FQGNSA. Trimming cost V 6 bases and J 2 bases, with 10 bases left between them. This CDR3 comprises 13 residues. This CDR3 is CASSDYSNTEAFF. CDR3 bases: TGTGCCAGCAGTGATTATAGCAACACTGAAGCTTTCTTT.

V gene TRBV6-6 combines with J gene TRBJ2-7; 7 nucleotides line up with TRBD1. The CDR3 consists of 14 residues. Germline CDR1 is MNHNY and CDR2 is SVGAGI (reference sequence). V trimming: 7 bases; J trimming: 0 bases; junction bases outside the gene matches: 6. The CDR3 loop is CASNLRDSSYEQYF. CDR3 nucleotides: TGTGCCAGCAACCTCAGGGACAGCTCCTACGAGCAGTACTTC.

This clone appeared a few times. CDR3 sequence: CASSAGTDAGELFF. Here the CDR3 DNA reads TGTGCCAGCAGTGCTGGGACAGACGCCGGGGAGCTGTTTTTT. The gene calls are TRBV6-4 and TRBJ2-2; TRBD1 agrees at 7 bases. CDR1 and CDR2 (germline): MRHNA, SNTAGT. The CDR3 has 14 residues. The trim removed 4 bases at V and 6 bases at J, leaving 5 bases unmatched.

J is TRBJ2-4 and V is TRBV28, with D possibly being TRBD1 (5 bases). Germline lookup yields CDR1 MDHEN and CDR2 SYDVKM. V was cut by 10 bases and J by 5 bases, with 21 bases left in between. The CDR3 totals 15 residues. The CDR3 DNA reads as TGTGCCACCTCATCACCCCAGGGCAGGGAAAACATTCAGTACTTC. Translation gives CATSSPQGRENIQYF.

This chain uses TRBV10-3 with TRBJ1-1, with 7 bases matching TRBD1. Looked up from germline, CDR1 is ENHRY and CDR2 is SYGVKD. Trimming cost V 3 bases and J 4 bases; bases outside gene matches: 5. CDR3 length equals 14 residues. The CDR3 DNA follows: TGTGCCATCAGTGAAGGCAGGGGGACCACTGAAGCTTTCTTT. Translating it yields CAISEGRGTTEAFF.